What follows describes a single T cell receptor (beta chain). Its specificity is not known. Additional DNA sequences in this sample encode the identical CDR3. V lost 7 bases, J lost 4 bases, and 4 bases stayed unmatched. The CDR3 sequence is 12 residues long. The V gene's germline CDR1 is SQVTM and CDR2 ANQGSEA. Per the original methods: ImmunoSEQ sequences covered only the junction and lacked quality scores; filtering therefore differed. Repertoires were generated with immunoSEQ multiplex PCR, while TCRdb's copy carries only in-frame clones and drops some. V, J and clone size were drawn from that table, and D and trimming were deduced from the DNA. The data hold roughly 2 million clones, with 85% to 95% observed a single time. This sample was included in a study of shared clonotypes between healthy human individuals. Study details: Researchers assigned three CD4 naive, three CD4 memory, two CD8 naive and one CD8 memory plate to each donor.

General study points: Incomplete sequencing of sorted subsets was indicated by rarefaction despite large depth.

The chain employs TRBV29-1 and TRBJ1-1; 9 positions match TRBD1. What was sequenced was naive CD4+ T cells sorted from blood. Specified subset: CD45RA+ positively selected. The TCR was taken from a man aged 18 to 29 in good health. CDR3 DNA sequence: TGCAGCGGATCGACAGGGGGCACTGAAGCTTTCTTT. Translated: CSGSTGGTEAFF.